This T cell receptor (beta chain) was obtained from a study of siplizumab effects on memory and regulatory T cells. Researchers sequenced unstimulated naive, memory, effector memory and TEMRA subsets in a few donor pairs. Generated by immunoSEQ multiplex PCR, the TCRdb table keeps only in-frame clones and is missing some. The top ten clones hold under 0.04% of a sample with some 100,000 clones, over 95% of them seen once. Germline trimming cut 8 bases from V and 6 bases from J; bases unmatched to any gene: 16. The length of the CDR3 is 15 residues. The germline gives CDR1 MNHNY, CDR2 SVGAGI (reference sequence).

Sequencing input: naive CD4+ T cells sorted from blood. The chain joins TRBV6-6 to TRBJ2-7; TRBD1 matches 7 bases. This sequence was found in a human donor in good health. In DNA, the CDR3 is TGTGCCAGCCGAACACTCGGGACAGACCAGGGCGAGCAGTACTTC. The encoded protein is CASRTLGTDQGEQYF.